What follows is one TCR beta chain and its context. Amplified TCR beta CDR3 regions were obtained using RNA transcripts as template. Second-round multiplex PCR followed a first-round RT-PCR using HTBI primers. TCRdb independently ran MiXCR on the multiplex PCR reads; one entry per CDR3 protein. The top ten hold roughly 4.5% of the sample, which has about 550,000 distinct CDR3 sequences, 35% to 40% seen once. This sample is part of a study of Graves' ophthalmopathy and Graves' hyperthyroidism. The J segment lost 3 bases and the V segment lost 4 bases, leaving 8 bases of the junction unmatched. CDR1 is SEHNR and CDR2 is FQNEAQ in the germline V gene (reference sequence). The length of the CDR3 is 15 residues.

This receptor was taken from an adult man with Graves' hyperthyroidism. This chain links TRBV7-9 with TRBJ1-1, with 7 bases aligning to TRBD1. Material: peripheral blood or thyroid tissue (not recorded which). CDR3 nucleotides: TGTGCCAGCAGCTCCCGACAGGGAGGGGACACTGAAGCTTTCTTT. Amino acid sequence: CASSSRQGGDTEAFF.